This T cell receptor (beta chain) was obtained from a study of blood T cell repertoires in COVID-19. The assay was immunoSEQ multiplex PCR, and TCRdb's table has in-frame clones only and misses some. The table has roughly 310,000 clones, about nine tenths seen once; the top ten hold around 2.6%. Germline V CDR1 and CDR2: KGHSH, LQKENI. The CDR3 totals 15 residues. J lost 5 bases, V lost 0 bases, and 4 bases had no gene match. Participant-reported clinical history was the basis for cohort assignment. This TCR was sampled from a man aged 55-75 years who had recovered from COVID-19. This sequence joins TRBV18 and TRBJ2-3; 8 bases map to TRBD1. Sequencing was done on a sample of PBMCs or T cells enriched from blood (not recorded which). Here the CDR3 DNA reads TGTGCCAGCTCACCACCAGGACAGGGCCTAGATACGCAGTATTTT. Amino acid sequence: CASSPPGQGLDTQYF.